This entry lists 31 T cell receptor beta chains sequenced from one sample in a study of T-cell memory formation after mild COVID-19 (dated by TCRdb to about 2021). The library was built by means of 5' RACE. The sequencer was an Illumina NovaSeq 6000. The raw public data were reprocessed by TCRdb itself: fastp quality trimming at Q25, MiXCR clonotype calling, in-frame beta chains only. Every distinct CDR3 protein forms one entry, paired with its most common genes and DNA. This sample comprises some 210,000 distinct CDR3 sequences, roughly 10% of them detected only once. 2.5% to 3.5% of the sample comes from the top ten. Sequenced material: PBMCs or a T cell subset sorted from them (not recorded which). These receptor sequences come from a man aged 18 to 29 who had mild COVID-19 (a few samples of this study predate the infection). The sample titles of this study are shuffled in the database, so cell type and time point are left out; the donor was told from shared clones.

This chain joins TRBV7-3 and TRBJ1-5, with a tentative D call TRBD1 (6 bases). Trimming took off 1 base at V and 8 bases at J, with 12 bases between the two ends. The CDR3 is made up of 14 amino acids. The germline CDR1 and CDR2 sequences are SGHTA and FQGTGA. The CDR3: CASSLNGGPEPQHF. The CDR3 DNA reads TGTGCCAGCAGCTTAAATGGGGGCCCGGAGCCCCAGCATTTT.

The chain recombines TRBV5-4 with TRBJ2-7; D not resolved. The CDR3 is 14 amino acids. Germline V gives CDR1 SGHNT, CDR2 YYREEE (reference sequence). Trimming stripped 5 bases from V and 10 bases from J, with 22 bases between. CDR3 DNA: TGTGCCAGCAGTCACAAATCCGACAAGGCCGTTCAGTACGTC. Translation: CASSHKSDKAVQYV.

There are a few counts of this clonotype. V is TRBV4-3 and J is TRBJ2-4; 9 bases align to TRBD1. Germline CDR1 and CDR2: LGHNA and YSLEER. V lost 1 base and J lost 5; bases outside the gene matches: 6. This CDR3 is built from 16 residues. The CDR3, as DNA: TGCGCCAGCAGCCAAGGCACAGGGGGCGGTGAAAACATTCAGTACTTC. This sequence encodes CASSQGTGGGENIQYF.

The chain is built from TRBV20-1 and TRBJ2-3; TRBD2 matches at 7 bases. The germline gives CDR1 DFQATT, CDR2 SNEGSKA (reference sequence). Losses at the gene ends were 3 bases for V and 6 bases for J; bases not matched to a gene: 12. This CDR3 is 15 amino acids long. The CDR3 loop is CSASRGGGDLDTQYF. CDR3 in DNA: TGCAGTGCTAGCCGCGGGGGAGGGGATTTGGATACGCAGTATTTT.

This clonotype showed up just a few times. The chain links TRBV29-1 to TRBJ1-1; 9 nucleotides match TRBD1. CDR3 length equals 12 residues. Germline trimming cut 7 bases from V and 9 bases from J; bases unmatched to any gene: 9. Per germline, CDR1 SQVTM and CDR2 ANQGSEA. The CDR3 protein is CSADRGRNKAFF. In DNA form, the CDR3 reads TGCAGCGCTGACAGGGGGAGAAACAAAGCTTTCTTT.

This clonotype was found many times. Germline is not matched at one junction end, which may reflect a read error. This chain joins TRBV7-7 and TRBJ2-5, with a weak D call TRBD2 (6 bases). This CDR3 contains 14 residues. Germline V gene lookup returns CDR1 SSHAT and CDR2 FNYEAQ (reference sequence). The CDR3 coding sequence is TGTGCTAGCAGCTTGGAACTAGCCTACGAGACCCAGTACTTC. It yields the protein CASSLELAYETQYF.

The chain couples TRBV21-1 to TRBJ1-1; the D segment call TRBD1 is taken from the table without a DNA check. TRBV21-1 is noted as a pseudogene. The CDR3 runs to 16 residues. The CDR3 region is CASSKVAPEAGTEAFF. CDR3 DNA sequence: TGTGCCAGCAGCAAAGTAGCCCCTGAAGCGGGCACTGAAGCTTTCTTT.

This clonotype was observed many times. J is TRBJ1-3 and V is TRBV7-9; D unclear. V was cut by 3 bases and J by 0 bases, with 9 bases left in between. The CDR3 is made up of 15 amino acids. Per germline, CDR1 SEHNR and CDR2 FQNEAQ (reference sequence). CDR3 nucleotides: TGTGCCAGCAGCTTCGACCGAGTCTCTGGAAACACCATATATTTT. Protein: CASSFDRVSGNTIYF. The complete variable domain, with remaining parts taken from reference TRBV7-9 and TRBJ1-3, reads DTGVSQNPRHKITKRGQNVTFRCDPISEHNRLYWYRQTLGQGPEFLTYFQNEAQLEKSRLLSDRFSAERPKGSFSTLEIQRTEQGDSAMYLCASSFDRVSGNTIYFGEGSWLTVV.

This clonotype showed up many times. The chain employs TRBV20-1 and TRBJ2-5; the D gene is possibly TRBD2 (6 bases). The CDR3 sequence is 14 residues long. Germline CDR1 and CDR2: DFQATT and SNEGSKA (reference sequence). V lost 0 bases and J lost 0, with 8 bases in between. The CDR3 bases are TGCAGTGCTAGAGATGGGGACTACCAAGAGACCCAGTACTTC. Translating gives CSARDGDYQETQYF.

The chain is built from TRBV7-9 and TRBJ1-2; D remains unclear. The CDR3 spans 13 residues. The V gene lost 3 bases and the J gene lost 7 bases, with 12 bases spanning the gap. Germline CDR1 reads SEHNR; CDR2 reads FQNEAQ (reference sequence). CDR3 loop: CASSLEGESGYTF. The DNA of the CDR3 is TGTGCCAGCAGCTTGGAGGGAGAGAGTGGCTACACCTTC.

The chain carries TRBV7-9 and TRBJ1-1, with D uncertain. The V gene lost 5 bases and the J gene lost 10 bases, with 11 bases spanning the gap. The CDR3 totals 11 residues. Germline V CDR1 and CDR2: SEHNR, FQNEAQ (reference sequence). CDR3 DNA sequence: TGTGCCAGCAGCAAGGGTAGGGCAGCTTTCTTT. It yields the protein CASSKGRAAFF.

This clonotype was counted only a few times. The rearrangement links TRBV5-1 to TRBJ1-4, with D unresolved. Germline lookup yields CDR1 SGHRS and CDR2 YFSETQ. The V end was cut by 0 bases, the J end by 2 bases, with 8 bases between. The CDR3 loop spans 15 amino acids. DNA of the CDR3: TGCGCCAGCAGCTTGGAGGAGATTACTAATGAAAAACTGTTTTTT. Translating it yields CASSLEEITNEKLFF. Supplemented by reference TRBV5-1 and TRBJ1-4, the full variable domain reads KAGVTQTPRYLIKTRGQQVTLSCSPISGHRSVSWYQQTPGQGLQFLFEYFSETQRNKGNFPGRFSGRQFSNSRSEMNVSTLELGDSALYLCASSLEEITNEKLFFGSGTQLSVL.

Concerning this clonotype itself: Relative to the germline gene, one junction end is altered; a read error may explain this. The chain uses TRBV7-9 and TRBJ2-1, with D perhaps matching TRBD1 (5 bases). This CDR3 contains 9 residues. CDR1 and CDR2 (germline): SEHNR, FQNEAQ (reference sequence). The DNA of the CDR3 is TGTGCCAGCAGCCCCAGGGTTGGCTTC. It specifies CASSPRVGF.

This clonotype was seen a handful of times. The J gene is TRBJ2-2, the V gene TRBV4-2; D not certain. In germline, CDR1 is LGHNA, CDR2 YNFKEQ. V was cut by 6 bases and J by 1 base, with 12 bases left in between. This CDR3 is 15 amino acids long. CDR3 residues: CASRRDGENTGELFF. CDR3 bases: TGTGCCAGCAGACGCGACGGAGAGAACACCGGGGAGCTGTTTTTT.

This clonotype has more than one count but fewer than ten. The chain employs TRBV5-4 and TRBJ2-1; D ambiguous. This CDR3 comprises 14 residues. Germline-derived CDR1 and CDR2 are SGHNT and YYREEE (reference sequence). V was pared by 3 bases and J by 10 bases, with 17 bases between. The DNA for the CDR3 is TGTGCCAGCAGCTCCCAGAGGTCCCTAACAGAGCAGTTCTTC. Residues: CASSSQRSLTEQFF.

This sequence joins TRBV5-1 and TRBJ2-6; 7 bases map to TRBD1. V shed 6 bases and J 0 bases; nucleotides not matched to a gene: 3. The CDR3 is 15 amino acids. From germline, CDR1 is SGHRS and CDR2 YFSETQ. The CDR3 DNA sequence: TGCGCCAGCACGACAGGGAACTCTGGGGCCAACGTCCTGACTTTC. This sequence encodes CASTTGNSGANVLTF.

This clonotype was observed at least ten times. The V gene is TRBV15, the J gene TRBJ2-5; TRBD1 is a possible D gene (6 bases). Germline V gene lookup returns CDR1 LNHNV and CDR2 YYDKDF (reference sequence). Trimming cost V 5 bases and J 5 bases, with 12 bases left between them. The CDR3 length is 13 residues. CDR3 residues: CATSVDSTETQYF. DNA of the CDR3: TGTGCCACCAGCGTGGACAGTACGGAGACCCAGTACTTC.

This clonotype was picked up a small number of times. The chain employs TRBV5-1 and TRBJ2-3; D may be TRBD2 (6 bases). In germline, CDR1 is SGHRS, CDR2 YFSETQ. The V end was cut by 4 bases, the J end by 1 base, with 10 bases between. The CDR3 sequence is 14 residues long. Here the CDR3 DNA reads TGCGCCAGCAGCGTCTCTAGCGGCACAGATACGCAGTATTTT. This encodes CASSVSSGTDTQYF.

CDR3 nucleotides: TGTGCCAGCAGCGATTTAGGGGGACAGAGCTCCTACGAGCAGTACTTC. Translation: CASSDLGGQSSYEQYF. The chain carries TRBV3-1 and TRBJ2-7, with 7 positions matching TRBD1. This CDR3 is built from 16 residues. Germline V gene sequence: CDR1 LGHDT, CDR2 YNNKEL (reference sequence). J was trimmed by 0 bases and V by 5 bases; bases with no gene match: 10.

This clonotype was found a few times. The rearrangement uses TRBV7-2 and TRBJ1-1; the match to TRBD1 covers 9 bases. Unmatched junction bases numbered 8, after V lost 5 bases and J lost 7 bases. The CDR3 contains 14 residues. CDR1 is SGHTA and CDR2 is FQGNSA in the germline V gene. CDR3 loop: CASSNKQGADEAFF. The CDR3 coding sequence is TGTGCCAGCAGCAACAAACAGGGGGCGGATGAAGCTTTCTTT.

The V and J genes are TRBV12-3 or TRBV12-4 and TRBJ2-1; the match to TRBD1 covers 10 bases. The CDR3 loop spans 13 amino acids. The J segment lost 11 bases and the V segment lost 4 bases, leaving 5 bases of the junction unmatched. The CDR3, as DNA: TGTGCCAGCAGTTCAATAGACAGGGGGCAGCAGTTCTTC. Its translation is CASSSIDRGQQFF.

In this sample, this clonotype turned up many times. The chain carries TRBV18 and TRBJ2-7; unclear D gene. Looked up from germline, CDR1 is KGHSH and CDR2 is LQKENI. The CDR3 has 14 residues. V lost 3 bases and J lost 4, with 13 bases in between. The CDR3 DNA is TGTGCCAGCTCACCGGGGATTGTGGAGTACGAGCAGTACTTC. This codes for CASSPGIVEYEQYF.

The chain joins TRBV7-2 to TRBJ1-2; 7 bases are shared with TRBD1. CDR1 SGHTA and CDR2 FQGNSA come from the germline V gene. The J segment lost 4 bases and the V segment lost 1 base, leaving 12 bases of the junction unmatched. The CDR3 covers 17 residues. The chain's CDR3 is CASSLVQGQQSLYGYTF. CDR3 coding DNA: TGTGCCAGCAGCTTAGTCCAGGGACAGCAAAGTCTCTATGGCTACACCTTC.

This clonotype was observed a single time. This chain connects TRBV4-3 to TRBJ1-4; no reliable D call. The germline V and J ends were trimmed by 0 bases and 0 bases, with 17 bases remaining between them. This CDR3 is 19 amino acids long. Germline-derived CDR1 and CDR2 are LGHNA and YSLEER. CDR3 nucleotides: TGCGCCAGCAGCCAAGATAGCCGCTTCGGGCAGCCAACTAATGAAAAACTGTTTTTT. This translates into CASSQDSRFGQPTNEKLFF.

The chain combines TRBV7-9 with TRBJ1-5; D is uncertain. The germline V and J ends were trimmed by 5 bases and 5 bases, with 10 bases remaining between them. Germline assignment: CDR1 SEHNR and CDR2 FQNEAQ (reference sequence). This CDR3 region has 13 residues. This CDR3 reads CASSPSEHQPQHF. Written as DNA, the CDR3 is TGTGCCAGCAGCCCCTCGGAGCATCAGCCCCAGCATTTT.

In this sample, this clonotype turned up a few times. The V gene is TRBV5-1, the J gene TRBJ1-2; no clear D. The V gene's germline CDR1 is SGHRS and CDR2 YFSETQ. V lost 0 bases and J 3 bases, leaving 6 bases between the germline ends. The CDR3 consists of 13 residues. This CDR3 reads CASSLGPDYGYTF. CDR3 coding DNA: TGCGCCAGCAGCTTGGGACCGGACTATGGCTACACCTTC.

This clonotype was picked up a small number of times. The V gene is TRBV7-2, the J gene TRBJ1-3; perhaps TRBD1 as D (5 bases). The ends were cut back, 5 bases at V and 4 bases at J, with 9 bases in the middle. Germline values: CDR1 SGHTA, CDR2 FQGNSA. The CDR3 is 13 amino acids. The CDR3 region has the DNA TGTGCCAGCAGCCGCGGGGCCGGAAACACCATATATTTT. It specifies CASSRGAGNTIYF.

Only a few counts were recorded for this clonotype. V gene TRBV6-5 combines with J gene TRBJ2-3, with D hard to call. V was clipped by 0 bases and J by 2 bases, with 9 bases between them. From germline, CDR1 is MNHEY and CDR2 SVGAGI. This CDR3 comprises 15 residues. The CDR3 is CASSYSYGSTDTQYF. As DNA, the CDR3 is TGTGCCAGCAGTTACTCATACGGGTCCACAGATACGCAGTATTTT.

This clonotype turned up a few times. The chain is built from TRBV5-1 and TRBJ1-6, with 8 bases aligning to TRBD1. The CDR3 runs 14 residues. The germline gives CDR1 SGHRS, CDR2 YFSETQ. V lost 3 bases and J lost 7; bases outside the gene matches: 3. CDR3 nucleotides: TGCGCCAGCAGCTCGGGACAGGAGAATTCACCCCTCCACTTT. Translating gives CASSSGQENSPLHF.

This clonotype has at least ten counts. DNA of the CDR3: TGCGCCAGCAGCCACCCCCGGGGGCGGAAGAACACCGGGGAGCTGTTTTTT. Its translation: CASSHPRGRKNTGELFF. This rearrangement joins TRBV4-1 to TRBJ2-2, with D perhaps assigned TRBD1 or TRBD2 (6 bases each). This CDR3 has 17 residues. The ends were cut back, 3 bases at V and 1 base at J, with 15 bases in the middle. The germline V gene encodes CDR1 MGHRA and CDR2 YSYEKL.

This clonotype was counted between two and nine times. The rearrangement uses TRBV7-2 and TRBJ1-5; 8 nucleotides align to TRBD1. Germline V gene sequence: CDR1 SGHTA, CDR2 FQGNSA. V lost 0 bases, J lost 3 bases, and 4 bases stayed unmatched. The CDR3 consists of 16 residues. The CDR3 sequence: CASSLAAGGNNQPQHF. The CDR3, as DNA: TGTGCCAGCAGCTTAGCGGCAGGGGGCAACAATCAGCCCCAGCATTTT.